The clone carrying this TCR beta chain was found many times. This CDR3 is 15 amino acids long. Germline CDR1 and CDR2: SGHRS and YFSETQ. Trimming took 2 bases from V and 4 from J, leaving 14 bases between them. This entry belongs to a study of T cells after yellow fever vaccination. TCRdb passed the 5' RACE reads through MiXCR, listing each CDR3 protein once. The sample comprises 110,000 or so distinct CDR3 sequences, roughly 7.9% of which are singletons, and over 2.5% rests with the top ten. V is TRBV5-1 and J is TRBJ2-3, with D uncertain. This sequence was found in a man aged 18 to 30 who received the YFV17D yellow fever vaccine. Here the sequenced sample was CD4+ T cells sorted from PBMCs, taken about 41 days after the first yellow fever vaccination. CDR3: CASSFSSGLPDTQYF. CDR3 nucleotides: TGCGCCAGCAGCTTTAGTTCCGGATTGCCAGATACGCAGTATTTT. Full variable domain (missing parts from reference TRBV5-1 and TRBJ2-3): KAGVTQTPRYLIKTRGQQVTLSCSPISGHRSVSWYQQTPGQGLQFLFEYFSETQRNKGNFPGRFSGRQFSNSRSEMNVSTLELGDSALYLCASSFSSGLPDTQYFGPGTRLTVL.